This section outlines one T cell receptor (beta chain) sequence together with its context. Its antigen remains unknown. The CDR3 length is 12 residues. Germline loops: CDR1 SGHDT, CDR2 YYEEEE. Trimming shortened V by 0 bases and J by 6 bases, and 4 bases separated the two germline ends. These data originate in a study of T cells after posttransplantation cyclophosphamide. Overall study findings and caveats: TRB clonality was highly associated with recipient CMV seropositivity and reactivation.

The protocol was immunoSEQ multiplex PCR, while the TCRdb copy is restricted to in-frame clones and leaves out a portion. The sample shows roughly 8,700 clones, roughly 90% of them seen only once. Cyclophosphamide on days +3 and +4 followed busulfan-fludarabine conditioning and a marrow graft. The chain carries TRBV5-6 and TRBJ2-4; D gene unclear. The sequenced sample was CD4+ T cells sorted from blood, obtained roughly 1,400 days after allogeneic stem cell transplant with posttransplant cyclophosphamide. The TCR sequence derives from a female patient aged 45-65 years who received an allogeneic stem cell transplant from a related donor, was CMV-positive, and had no GVHD. Among the T cells, some may be from the graft donor. CDR3 sequence: CASSLGRNIQYF. For the CDR3, the DNA is TGTGCCAGCAGCTTGGGTAGAAACATTCAGTACTTC.